These 19 T cell receptor beta chains were sequenced from one sample in a study of beta chain features in type 1 diabetes. All of the isolated RNA was reverse transcribed, so expressed TCRB transcripts were sequenced. The data were produced by immunoSEQ multiplex PCR, yet TCRdb's version contains in-frame clones alone and is incomplete. Among some 290,000 clones listed, around 24% were seen once. Their specific antigens are unknown. Study conclusions and caveats: Type 1 diabetes patients showed a moderate but significant shortening of TCRB CDR3s in all four CD4+ subsets.

The specimen was naive CD4+ T cells from blood. Receptor source: a woman in her twenties or thirties with type 1 diabetes.

This clone has only a few counts. This chain links TRBV28 with TRBJ2-3; TRBD2 matches at 9 bases. The trim removed 8 bases at V and 8 bases at J, leaving 11 bases unmatched. The CDR3 loop spans 14 amino acids. Germline V gives CDR1 MDHEN, CDR2 SYDVKM. CDR3 in amino acids: CASSAGGPPGTQYF. CDR3 in DNA: TGTGCCAGCTCGGCGGGAGGGCCGCCCGGTACGCAGTATTTT.

V usage is TRBV18 and J usage is TRBJ1-2, with D maybe TRBD1 (6 bases). CDR3 length equals 16 residues. Germline values: CDR1 KGHSH, CDR2 LQKENI. Trimming left V 6 bases short and J 4 bases short, with 21 bases between. The CDR3 DNA reads TGTGCCAGCTCCACAACAGAAACAGGGATTGGCTATGGCTACACCTTC. This codes for CASSTTETGIGYGYTF.

This clone was seen a handful of times. The chain recombines TRBV27 with TRBJ2-7; 9 nucleotides align to TRBD2. The CDR3 spans 16 residues. V was clipped by 4 bases and J by 6 bases; unmatched bases: 13. The germline V gene encodes CDR1 MNHEY and CDR2 SMNVEV (reference sequence). CDR3 sequence: CASSSALAGGPAEQYF. In DNA, the CDR3 is TGTGCCAGCAGTTCCGCCTTGGCGGGAGGGCCCGCCGAGCAGTACTTC.

V gene TRBV18 combines with J gene TRBJ1-1, with TRBD1 as a possible D gene (6 bases). The CDR3 contains 16 residues. The V end lost 0 bases, the J end lost 7 bases, and 18 bases lay between the germline ends. Germline CDR1 is KGHSH and CDR2 is LQKENI. CDR3 loop: CASSPPRGTGVGEAFF. CDR3 bases: TGTGCCAGCTCACCACCCAGGGGAACAGGAGTTGGTGAAGCTTTCTTT.

The gene calls are TRBV28 and TRBJ2-7; possible D gene TRBD1, 6 bases. V lost 1 base and J lost 3, with 13 bases in between. The germline CDR1 and CDR2 sequences are MDHEN and SYDVKM. The CDR3 is made up of 15 amino acids. CDR3 residues: CASSLSSDSLYEQYF. CDR3 nucleotides: TGTGCCAGCAGTTTATCTTCGGACAGCCTCTACGAGCAGTACTTC.

The table lists this clone with a few counts. The genes are TRBV5-1 and TRBJ2-3, with D hard to call. The germline gives CDR1 SGHRS, CDR2 YFSETQ. The V end lost 5 bases, the J end lost 6 bases, and 13 bases lay between the germline ends. This CDR3 has 13 amino acids. Written as DNA, the CDR3 is TGCGCCAGCAGTTCCTCATTGGAGGATACGCAGTATTTT. Its protein product is CASSSSLEDTQYF.

Of note for this clone: A read error may produce the germline difference seen at one junction end. This rearrangement joins TRBV7-7 to TRBJ2-5, with D possibly called TRBD1 or TRBD2 (5 bases each). From germline, CDR1 is SSHAT and CDR2 FNYEAQ (reference sequence). The CDR3 is made up of 15 amino acids. In nucleotides, the CDR3 is TGTGCTAGCAGCTTAGGGGCGGGCCGAGGAGAGACCCAGTACTTC. Its protein is CASSLGAGRGETQYF.

The chain joins TRBV9 to TRBJ2-1; D is perhaps TRBD1 (6 bases). Germline V gene data show CDR1 as SGDLS and CDR2 as YYNGEE. Trimming removed 4 bases from V and 1 base from J, with 15 bases in between. The CDR3 is made up of 16 amino acids. CDR3: CASSPRQAYSYNEQFF. The CDR3 nucleotides read TGTGCCAGCAGCCCTCGACAGGCTTATTCCTACAATGAGCAGTTCTTC.

The rearrangement joins TRBV6-5 to TRBJ2-7; TRBD1 aligns across 7 bases. J gave up 7 bases and V 2 bases, and 11 bases lay outside the gene matches. The CDR3 has 15 residues. In germline, CDR1 is MNHEY, CDR2 SVGAGI. In DNA form, the CDR3 reads TGTGCCAGCAGTTACCTCATCGGACAGGCCTCGGAGCAGTACTTC. Translation gives CASSYLIGQASEQYF.

This clone occurred a few times. In nucleotides, the CDR3 is TGTGCCAGCAGCTTGGGACGGACTAGCGGGAGAGGCAATGAGCAGTTCTTC. This sequence encodes CASSLGRTSGRGNEQFF. The chain employs TRBV5-4 and TRBJ2-1; 13 bases agree with TRBD2. V shed 0 bases and J 6 bases; nucleotides not matched to a gene: 6. The CDR3 covers 17 residues. Germline loops: CDR1 SGHNT, CDR2 YYREEE (reference sequence). The whole variable domain, filled in from reference TRBV5-4 and TRBJ2-1, reads ETGVTQSPTHLIKTRGQQVTLRCSSQSGHNTVSWYQQALGQGPQFIFQYYREEENGRGNFPPRFSGLQFPNYSSELNVNALELDDSALYLCASSLGRTSGRGNEQFFGPGTRLTVL.

This clone was recorded a few times. The sample carries other DNA sequences with the same CDR3. The chain is built from TRBV18 and TRBJ1-5; tentatively, D is TRBD1 (5 bases). The CDR3 is 13 residues long. Trimming left V 2 bases short and J 4 bases short, with 6 bases between. Germline V gene lookup returns CDR1 KGHSH and CDR2 LQKENI. The CDR3 DNA follows: TGTGCCAGCTCACCATCAGGGAATCAGCCCCAGCATTTT. Amino acids: CASSPSGNQPQHF. Together with reference TRBV18 and TRBJ1-5, the CDR3 gives the full variable domain: NAGVMQNPRHLVRRRGQEARLRCSPMKGHSHVYWYRQLPEEGLKFMVYLQKENIIDESGMPKERFSAEFPKEGPSILRIQQVVRGDSAAYFCASSPSGNQPQHFGDGTRLSIL.

The genes are TRBV30 and TRBJ1-1; tentatively, D is TRBD1 (5 bases). Trimming left V 4 bases short and J 3 bases short, with 15 bases between. The CDR3 is made up of 14 amino acids. Germline V gives CDR1 GTSNPN, CDR2 SVGIG (reference sequence). The CDR3 DNA sequence: TGTGCCTGGACCTCCAGCGGGGGGGACACTGAAGCTTTCTTT. Translating gives CAWTSSGGDTEAFF.

This clone was seen a handful of times. The chain uses TRBV9 and TRBJ2-1; D may be TRBD2 (5 bases). The CDR3 has 15 amino acids. The V end lost 4 bases, the J end lost 6 bases, and 17 bases lay between the germline ends. Germline V gene data show CDR1 as SGDLS and CDR2 as YYNGEE. CDR3 sequence (DNA): TGTGCCAGCAGCCTGGACTCGCGGACGTCCAATGAGCAGTTCTTC. This translates into CASSLDSRTSNEQFF.

This clone was observed a handful of times. The V and J genes are TRBV5-6 and TRBJ1-2; 11 bases are a match to TRBD1. The junction had 5 bases not matched to a gene; V was cut back by 6 bases and J by 4 bases. This CDR3 has 14 residues. Germline-derived CDR1 and CDR2 are SGHDT and YYEEEE. The chain's CDR3 is CASIRTGGAYGYTF. The CDR3, as DNA: TGTGCCAGCATCCGGACAGGGGGCGCCTATGGCTACACCTTC.

This clone was counted between two and nine times. The gene calls are TRBV19 and TRBJ2-1; TRBD2 agrees at 10 bases. V trimming: 6 bases; J trimming: 8 bases; junction bases outside the gene matches: 10. The CDR3 extends over 15 amino acids. CDR1 and CDR2 from the germline V gene are LNHDA and SQIVND (reference sequence). The CDR3 spells CASSLRTSGVDEQFF. The CDR3 DNA sequence: TGTGCCAGTAGCCTCAGGACTAGCGGAGTTGATGAGCAGTTCTTC. Full variable domain (remainder filled in from reference TRBV19 and TRBJ2-1): DGGITQSPKYLFRKEGQNVTLSCEQNLNHDAMYWYRQDPGQGLRLIYYSQIVNDFQKGDIAEGYSVSREKKESFPLTVTSAQKNPTAFYLCASSLRTSGVDEQFFGPGTRLTVL.

The chain carries TRBV28 and TRBJ1-1; tentative D call: TRBD1 (5 bases). Trimming removed 5 bases from V and 6 bases from J, with 16 bases in between. The CDR3 runs to 14 residues. CDR1 and CDR2 (germline): MDHEN, SYDVKM. DNA of the CDR3: TGTGCCAGCAGTCTCCGACCGTGGGACTCTGAAGCTTTCTTT. Translated: CASSLRPWDSEAFF.

This clone has just a few counts. This sequence joins TRBV4-1 and TRBJ2-5; D may be TRBD1 (6 bases). The V end lost 6 bases, the J end lost 2 bases, and 13 bases lay between the germline ends. Germline V lookup: CDR1 MGHRA, CDR2 YSYEKL. The CDR3 runs to 14 residues. The CDR3 here is CASSLIGTQETQYF. The DNA of the CDR3 is TGCGCCAGCAGTTTAATCGGGACACAAGAGACCCAGTACTTC.

V and J are TRBV12-5 and TRBJ2-7; possibly TRBD2 for D (6 bases). The CDR3 has 12 amino acids. The germline CDR1 and CDR2 sequences are LGHNT and FRNRAP. V shed 7 bases and J shed 3 bases, with 10 bases lying between them. Here the CDR3 reads CASAREGYEQYF. For the CDR3, the DNA is TGTGCTAGTGCGCGGGAAGGCTACGAGCAGTACTTC. The variable domain in full, with the rest retrieved from reference TRBV12-5 and TRBJ2-7, is DARVTQTPRHKVTEMGQEVTMRCQPILGHNTVFWYRQTMMQGLELLAYFRNRAPLDDSGMPKDRFSAEMPDATLATLKIQPSEPRDSAVYFCASAREGYEQYFGPGTRLTVT.

The chain couples TRBV7-9 to TRBJ1-5; 7 bases fit TRBD1. J was trimmed by 4 bases and V by 5 bases; bases with no gene match: 2. This CDR3 contains 13 residues. The germline V gene has CDR1 SEHNR and CDR2 FQNEAQ (reference sequence). The CDR3 is CASSQGQNQPQHF. The DNA for the CDR3 is TGTGCCAGCAGCCAGGGACAGAATCAGCCCCAGCATTTT. The whole variable domain, remainder taken from reference TRBV7-9 and TRBJ1-5, is DTGVSQNPRHKITKRGQNVTFRCDPISEHNRLYWYRQTLGQGPEFLTYFQNEAQLEKSRLLSDRFSAERPKGSFSTLEIQRTEQGDSAMYLCASSQGQNQPQHFGDGTRLSIL.